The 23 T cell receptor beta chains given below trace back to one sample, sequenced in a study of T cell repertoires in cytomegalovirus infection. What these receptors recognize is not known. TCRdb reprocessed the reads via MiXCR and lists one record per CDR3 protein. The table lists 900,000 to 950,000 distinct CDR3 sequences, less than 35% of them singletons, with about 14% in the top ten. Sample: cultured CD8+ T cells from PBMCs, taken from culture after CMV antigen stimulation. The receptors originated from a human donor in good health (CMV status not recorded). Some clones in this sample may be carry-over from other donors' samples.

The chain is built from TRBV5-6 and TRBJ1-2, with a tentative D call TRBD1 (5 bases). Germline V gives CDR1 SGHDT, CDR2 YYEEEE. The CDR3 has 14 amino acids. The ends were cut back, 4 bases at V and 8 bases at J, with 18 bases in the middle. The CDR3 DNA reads TGTGCCAGCAGCCCCCTGTATGGGGCTGGAGGCTACACCTTC. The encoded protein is CASSPLYGAGGYTF.

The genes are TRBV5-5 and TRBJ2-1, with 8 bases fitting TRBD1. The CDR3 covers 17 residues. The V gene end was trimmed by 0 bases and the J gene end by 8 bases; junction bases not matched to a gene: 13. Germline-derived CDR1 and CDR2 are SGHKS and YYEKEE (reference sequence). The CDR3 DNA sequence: TGTGCCAGCAGCTTGGACAGGGGGAGATCATGGGGGGATGAGCAGTTCTTC. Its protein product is CASSLDRGRSWGDEQFF.

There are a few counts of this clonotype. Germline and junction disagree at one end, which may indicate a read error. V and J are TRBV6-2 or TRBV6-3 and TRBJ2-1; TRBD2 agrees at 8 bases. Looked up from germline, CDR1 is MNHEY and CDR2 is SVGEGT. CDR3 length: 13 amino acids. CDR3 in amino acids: CASSSAGLALLLF. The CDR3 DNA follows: TGTGCCAGCAGTTCTGCCGGACTAGCTCTTCTCCTCTTC.

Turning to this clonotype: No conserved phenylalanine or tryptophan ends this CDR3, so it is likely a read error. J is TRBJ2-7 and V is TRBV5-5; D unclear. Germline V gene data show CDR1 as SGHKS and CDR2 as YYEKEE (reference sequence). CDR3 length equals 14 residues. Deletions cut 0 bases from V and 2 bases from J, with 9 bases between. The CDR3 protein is CASSLGRSPYEQYL. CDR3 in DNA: TGTGCCAGCAGCTTGGGCCGTTCCCCCTACGAGCAGTACTTA.

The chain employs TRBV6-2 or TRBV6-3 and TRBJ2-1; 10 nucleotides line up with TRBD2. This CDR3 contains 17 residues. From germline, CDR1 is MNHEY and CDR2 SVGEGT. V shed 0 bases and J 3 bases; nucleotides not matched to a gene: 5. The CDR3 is CASSYSKASGGYNEQFF. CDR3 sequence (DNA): TGTGCCAGCAGTTACTCGAAGGCTAGCGGGGGCTACAATGAGCAGTTCTTC.

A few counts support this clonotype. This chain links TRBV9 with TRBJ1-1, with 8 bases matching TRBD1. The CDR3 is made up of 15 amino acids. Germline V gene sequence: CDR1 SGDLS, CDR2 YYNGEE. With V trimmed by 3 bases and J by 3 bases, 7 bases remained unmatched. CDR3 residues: CASSGGETGDTEAFF. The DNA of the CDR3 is TGTGCCAGCAGCGGGGGTGAGACAGGGGACACTGAAGCTTTCTTT.

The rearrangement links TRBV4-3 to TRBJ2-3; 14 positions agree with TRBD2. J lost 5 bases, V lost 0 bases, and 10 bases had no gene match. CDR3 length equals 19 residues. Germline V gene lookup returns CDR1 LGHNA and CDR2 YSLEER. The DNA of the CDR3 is TGCGCCAGCAGCCAAGATAATTCCGGACTAGCGGGGGGAGGAGATACGCAGTATTTT. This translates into CASSQDNSGLAGGGDTQYF.

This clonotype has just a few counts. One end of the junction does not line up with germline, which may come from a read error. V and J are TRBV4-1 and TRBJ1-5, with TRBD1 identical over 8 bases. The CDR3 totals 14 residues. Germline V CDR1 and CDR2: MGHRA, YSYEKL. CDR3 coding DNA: TGTGCCAGCAGCCAGGGGGCGGTCAATCAGCCCCAGCATTTT. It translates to CASSQGAVNQPQHF.

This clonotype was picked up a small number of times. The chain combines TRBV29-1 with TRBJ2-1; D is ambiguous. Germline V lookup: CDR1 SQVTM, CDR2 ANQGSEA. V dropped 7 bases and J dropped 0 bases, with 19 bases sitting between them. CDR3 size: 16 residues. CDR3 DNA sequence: TGCAGCGCCGTCGGCCCCCGGCTCAGCTCCTACAATGAGCAGTTCTTC. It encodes CSAVGPRLSSYNEQFF.

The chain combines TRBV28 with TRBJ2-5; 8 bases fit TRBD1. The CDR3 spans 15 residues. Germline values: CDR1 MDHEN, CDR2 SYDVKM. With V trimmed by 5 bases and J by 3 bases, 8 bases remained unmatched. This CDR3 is CASSTVGTGKETQYF. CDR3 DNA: TGTGCCAGCAGTACTGTCGGGACAGGAAAAGAGACCCAGTACTTC.

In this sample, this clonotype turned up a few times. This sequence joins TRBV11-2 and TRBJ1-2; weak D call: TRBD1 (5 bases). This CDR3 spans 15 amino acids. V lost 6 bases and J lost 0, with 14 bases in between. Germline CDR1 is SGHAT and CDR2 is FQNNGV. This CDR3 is CASRIVARANYGYTF. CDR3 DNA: TGTGCCAGCAGAATAGTGGCCAGGGCTAACTATGGCTACACCTTC.

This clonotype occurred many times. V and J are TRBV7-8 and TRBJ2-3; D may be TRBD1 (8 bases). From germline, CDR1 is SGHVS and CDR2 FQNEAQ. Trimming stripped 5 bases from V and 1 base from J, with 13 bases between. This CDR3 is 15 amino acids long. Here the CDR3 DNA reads TGTGCCAGCAGCGTCACAGGGGGGGGCACAGATACGCAGTATTTT. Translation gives CASSVTGGGTDTQYF. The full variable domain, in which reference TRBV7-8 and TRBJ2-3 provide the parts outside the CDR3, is GAGVSQSPRYKVAKRGQDVALRCDPISGHVSLFWYQQALGQGPEFLTYFQNEAQLDKSGLPSDRFFAERPEGSVSTLKIQRTQQEDSAVYLCASSVTGGGTDTQYFGPGTRLTVL.

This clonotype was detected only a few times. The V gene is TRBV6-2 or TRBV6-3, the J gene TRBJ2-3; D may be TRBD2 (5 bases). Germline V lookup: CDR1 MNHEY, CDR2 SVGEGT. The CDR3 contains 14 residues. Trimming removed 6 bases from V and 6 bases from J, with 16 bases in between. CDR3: CASSYLMGVDTQYF. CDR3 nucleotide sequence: TGTGCCAGCAGCTACCTCATGGGAGTTGATACGCAGTATTTT.

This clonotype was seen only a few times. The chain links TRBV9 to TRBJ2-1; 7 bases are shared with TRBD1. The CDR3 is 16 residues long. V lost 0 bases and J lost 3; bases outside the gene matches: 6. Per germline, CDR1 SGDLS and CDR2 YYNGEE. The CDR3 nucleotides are TGTGCCAGCAGCGTAGGGGCACAGGGGATCTACAATGAGCAGTTCTTC. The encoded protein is CASSVGAQGIYNEQFF. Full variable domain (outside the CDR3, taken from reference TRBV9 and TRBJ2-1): DSGVTQTPKHLITATGQRVTLRCSPRSGDLSVYWYQQSLDQGLQFLIQYYNGEERAKGNILERFSAQQFPDLHSELNLSSLELGDSALYFCASSVGAQGIYNEQFFGPGTRLTVL.

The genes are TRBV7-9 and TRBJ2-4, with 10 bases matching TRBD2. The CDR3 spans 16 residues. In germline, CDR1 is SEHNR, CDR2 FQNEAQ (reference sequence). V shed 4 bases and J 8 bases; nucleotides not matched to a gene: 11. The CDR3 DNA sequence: TGTGCCAGCAGCTCTCGACTAGCGGGTGCCCTCCACATTCAGTACTTC. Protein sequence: CASSSRLAGALHIQYF.

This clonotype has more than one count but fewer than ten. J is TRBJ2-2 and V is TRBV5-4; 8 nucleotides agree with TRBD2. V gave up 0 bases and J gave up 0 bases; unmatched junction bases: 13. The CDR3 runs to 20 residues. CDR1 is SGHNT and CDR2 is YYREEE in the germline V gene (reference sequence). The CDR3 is CASSLEQGGGTFPNTGELFF. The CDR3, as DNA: TGTGCCAGCAGCTTGGAACAGGGCGGGGGGACGTTTCCGAACACCGGGGAGCTGTTTTTT.

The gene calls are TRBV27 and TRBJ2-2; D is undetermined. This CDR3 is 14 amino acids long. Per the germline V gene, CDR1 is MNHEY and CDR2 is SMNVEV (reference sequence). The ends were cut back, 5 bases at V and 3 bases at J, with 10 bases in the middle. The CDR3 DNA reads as TGTGCCAGCAGTCCCCCGGGTTACACCGGGGAGCTGTTTTTT. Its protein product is CASSPPGYTGELFF.

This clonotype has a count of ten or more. The CDR3 DNA follows: TGTGCCAGCACCTACGGGGGTGCTCCCTACGAGCAGTACTTC. Its protein is CASTYGGAPYEQYF. The V call is TRBV12-3 or TRBV12-4, the J call TRBJ2-7, with a possible D match to TRBD2 (6 bases). This CDR3 region has 14 residues. The germline V and J ends were trimmed by 7 bases and 2 bases, with 15 bases remaining between them.

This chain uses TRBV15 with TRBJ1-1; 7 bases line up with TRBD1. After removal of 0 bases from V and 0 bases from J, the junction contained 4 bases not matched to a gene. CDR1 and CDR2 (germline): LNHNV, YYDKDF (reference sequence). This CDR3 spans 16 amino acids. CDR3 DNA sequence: TGTGCCACCAGCAGAGATCAGGGGGGACTGAACACTGAAGCTTTCTTT. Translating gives CATSRDQGGLNTEAFF. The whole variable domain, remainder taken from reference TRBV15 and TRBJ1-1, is DAMVIQNPRYQVTQFGKPVTLSCSQTLNHNVMYWYQQKSSQAPKLLFHYYDKDFNNEADTPDNFQSRRPNTSFCFLDIRSPGLGDTAMYLCATSRDQGGLNTEAFFGQGTRLTVV.

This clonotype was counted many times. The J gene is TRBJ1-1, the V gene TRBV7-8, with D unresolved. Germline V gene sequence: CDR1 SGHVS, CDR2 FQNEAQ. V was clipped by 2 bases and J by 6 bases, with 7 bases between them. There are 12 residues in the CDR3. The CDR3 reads CASSLPAPEAFF. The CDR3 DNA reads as TGTGCCAGCAGCTTACCGGCCCCTGAAGCTTTCTTT. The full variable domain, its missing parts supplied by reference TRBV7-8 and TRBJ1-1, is GAGVSQSPRYKVAKRGQDVALRCDPISGHVSLFWYQQALGQGPEFLTYFQNEAQLDKSGLPSDRFFAERPEGSVSTLKIQRTQQEDSAVYLCASSLPAPEAFFGQGTRLTVV.

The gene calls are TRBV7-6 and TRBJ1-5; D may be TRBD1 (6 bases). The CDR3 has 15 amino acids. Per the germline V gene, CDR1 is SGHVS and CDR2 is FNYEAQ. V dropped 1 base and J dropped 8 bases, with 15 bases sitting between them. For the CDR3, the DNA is TGTGCCAGCAGCTTAGTAGCTGGTCAGGGGAAGCCCCAGCATTTT. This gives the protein CASSLVAGQGKPQHF.

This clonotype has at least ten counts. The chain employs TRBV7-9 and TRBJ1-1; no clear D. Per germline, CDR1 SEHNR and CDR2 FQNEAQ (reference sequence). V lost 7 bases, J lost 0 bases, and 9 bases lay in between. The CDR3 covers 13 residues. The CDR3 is CASTHSMNTEAFF. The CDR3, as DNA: TGTGCCAGCACCCACAGCATGAACACTGAAGCTTTCTTT.

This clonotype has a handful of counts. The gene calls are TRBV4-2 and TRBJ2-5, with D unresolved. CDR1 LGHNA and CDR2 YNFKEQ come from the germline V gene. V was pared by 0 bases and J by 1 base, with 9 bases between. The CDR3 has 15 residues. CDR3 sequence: CASSQDRSFQETQYF. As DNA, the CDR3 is TGTGCCAGCAGCCAAGATCGGTCTTTCCAAGAGACCCAGTACTTC.